Listed here are 9 T cell receptor beta chains from one sample, sequenced in a study of blood T cell repertoires in COVID-19 (TCRdb year 2020). The library relied on the immunoSEQ multiplex PCR assay. Not all clones reach the TCRdb copy of this immuneACCESS table, which keeps in-frame sequences only. Checked studies attribute under half of the gap to unresolved V genes and leave the rest unexplained. This sample holds about 100,000 clones; 88% were observed only once. Around 5% of the sample comes from the top ten. Sequencing was done on a sample of peripheral blood. The receptors were gathered from a human donor in a cohort sampled during active COVID-19.

This clone was observed a single time. V gene TRBV3-1 (or the pseudogene TRBV3-2) combines with J gene TRBJ2-1; 10 bases match TRBD1. V lost 4 bases, J lost 7 bases, and 4 bases stayed unmatched. CDR3 size: 14 residues. Germline V gives CDR1 LGHDT, CDR2 YNNKEL (reference sequence). The CDR3 here is CASSRRQGANEQFF. The CDR3 DNA is TGTGCCAGCAGCCGCCGACAGGGGGCTAATGAGCAGTTCTTC.

The V call is TRBV11-2, the J call TRBJ1-2; 10 bases align to TRBD1. J gave up 7 bases and V 6 bases, and 2 bases lay outside the gene matches. The germline CDR1 and CDR2 sequences are SGHAT and FQNNGV. This CDR3 has 12 amino acids. CDR3 DNA: TGTGCCAGCAGGACAGGGGGCCGTGGCTACACCTTC. Encoded protein: CASRTGGRGYTF.

The chain has TRBV20-1 and TRBJ1-1, with 7 nucleotides matching TRBD1. Germline CDR1 DFQATT, CDR2 SNEGSKA (reference sequence). The V segment lost 5 bases and the J segment 8 bases; nucleotides outside the gene matches: 5. The CDR3 is made up of 11 amino acids. CDR3 protein: CSAQLQGEAFF. Written as DNA, the CDR3 is TGCAGTGCTCAATTACAGGGGGAAGCTTTCTTT.

The V and J genes are TRBV6-5 and TRBJ2-5, with 10 bases aligning to TRBD1. The germline CDR1 and CDR2 sequences are MNHEY and SVGAGI. V was clipped by 8 bases and J by 5 bases; unmatched bases: 8. The CDR3 contains 14 residues. CDR3 region: CASGDRGFWETQYF. CDR3 DNA sequence: TGTGCCAGCGGGGACAGGGGATTTTGGGAGACCCAGTACTTC.

The CDR3 DNA is TGTGCCAGCAGCTCCCAAAGAAAACTAGCGGGAGACAATGAGCAGTTCTTC. It yields the protein CASSSQRKLAGDNEQFF. This rearrangement joins TRBV7-9 to TRBJ2-1; 11 bases align to TRBD2. CDR1 SEHNR and CDR2 FQNEAQ come from the germline V gene (reference sequence). The CDR3 spans 17 residues. V was clipped by 4 bases and J by 5 bases; unmatched bases: 10.

In DNA, the CDR3 is TGTGCCAGCAGCGTAGGCGTAGCGGGCATCACAGATACGCAGTATTTT. It codes for CASSVGVAGITDTQYF. The genes are TRBV9 and TRBJ2-3; 7 positions agree with TRBD2. Looked up from germline, CDR1 is SGDLS and CDR2 is YYNGEE. The CDR3 is 16 amino acids. Trimming cost V 0 bases and J 2 bases; bases outside gene matches: 6.

The chain carries TRBV6-5 and TRBJ2-2; TRBD1 aligns across 8 bases. V trimming: 7 bases; J trimming: 6 bases; junction bases outside the gene matches: 7. The germline CDR1 and CDR2 sequences are MNHEY and SVGAGI. This CDR3 contains 14 residues. The CDR3 nucleotides read TGTGCCAGCAATACCAGGGGGCTTTCCGGGGAGCTGTTTTTT. Its protein is CASNTRGLSGELFF.

The chain joins TRBV6-5 to TRBJ1-1; 7 bases are a match to TRBD1. V trimming: 5 bases; J trimming: 11 bases; junction bases outside the gene matches: 14. Germline CDR1 is MNHEY and CDR2 is SVGAGI. CDR3 size: 14 residues. The CDR3 coding sequence is TGTGCCAGCAGTCCCCAGTGGACAGGACTGGAGGCTTTCTTT. Its translation: CASSPQWTGLEAFF.

This clone was picked up one time. CDR3 coding DNA: TGTGCCAGTTCGGGACAAATGAACACTGAAGCTTTCTTT. It translates to CASSGQMNTEAFF. The V and J genes are TRBV19 and TRBJ1-1, with a tentative D call TRBD1 (6 bases). The germline V and J ends were trimmed by 8 bases and 0 bases, with 10 bases remaining between them. CDR1 is LNHDA, CDR2 SQIVND, per germline (reference sequence). The CDR3 has 13 residues.